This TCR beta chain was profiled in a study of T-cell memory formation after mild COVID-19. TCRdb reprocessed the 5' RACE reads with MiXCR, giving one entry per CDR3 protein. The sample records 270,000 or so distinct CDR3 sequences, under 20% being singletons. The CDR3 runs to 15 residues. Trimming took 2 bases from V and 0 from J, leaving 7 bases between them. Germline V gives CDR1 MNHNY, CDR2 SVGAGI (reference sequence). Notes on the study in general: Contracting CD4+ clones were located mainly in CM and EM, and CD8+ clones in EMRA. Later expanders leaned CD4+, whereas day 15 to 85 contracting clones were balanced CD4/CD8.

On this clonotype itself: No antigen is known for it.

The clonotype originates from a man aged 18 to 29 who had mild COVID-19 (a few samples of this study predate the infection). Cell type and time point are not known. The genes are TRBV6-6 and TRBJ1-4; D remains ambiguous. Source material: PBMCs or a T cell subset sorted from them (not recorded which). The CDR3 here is CASSYSAATNEKLFF. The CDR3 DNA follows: TGTGCCAGCAGTTACAGCGCCGCAACTAATGAAAAACTGTTTTTT.